These T cell receptor beta chains were read from a single sample in a study of T cells in Graves' hyperthyroidism and ophthalmopathy. Each CDR3 protein gets one entry after TCRdb re-called the multiplex PCR reads with MiXCR. Of more than 500,000 distinct CDR3 sequences in the sample, about 15% were seen once. Sequencing was done on a sample of blood. Source of these receptors: a woman in her thirties or forties with Graves' ophthalmopathy. Both conserved end residues are part of each CDR3.

v_gene: TRBV20-1
j_gene: TRBJ2-7
CDR3aa: CSARDRGGLRLFYEQYF

v_gene: TRBV9
j_gene: TRBJ2-2
CDR3aa: CASSAQAGVGTGELFF

v_gene: TRBV29-1
j_gene: TRBJ2-7
CDR3aa: CSVHRPTTSYEQYF

v_gene: TRBV5-6
j_gene: TRBJ2-2
CDR3aa: CASSLPTAGNTGELFF

v_gene: TRBV4-2
j_gene: TRBJ2-7
CDR3aa: CASSQALATLYEQYF

v_gene: TRBV30
j_gene: TRBJ1-3
CDR3aa: CAWMGGSGSGNTIYF

v_gene: TRBV28
j_gene: TRBJ2-2
CDR3aa: CASTSAGEGTGELFF

v_gene: TRBV19
j_gene: TRBJ2-6
CDR3aa: CATQEGTGANVLTF

v_gene: TRBV15
j_gene: TRBJ2-7
CDR3aa: CATSREQGYEQYF

v_gene: TRBV27
j_gene: TRBJ1-2
CDR3aa: CTSTRDRRFGYTF

v_gene: TRBV28
j_gene: TRBJ1-5
CDR3aa: CASSHMGGGTAVSPQHF